Below are 27 T cell receptor beta chains sequenced from a single sample in a study of T cells after yellow fever vaccination. TCRdb re-called the 5' RACE reads through MiXCR, storing one row per CDR3 protein. The top ten hold approximately 23% of the sample, which has 250,000 to 400,000 distinct CDR3 sequences, about 4% seen once. This specimen was PBMCs, taken 5 days after the yellow fever booster vaccination. The receptors derive from a young man who received the YFV17D yellow fever vaccine.

V gene TRBV5-6 combines with J gene TRBJ2-4; 9 bases align to TRBD1. The CDR3 has 14 amino acids. The V segment lost 2 bases and the J segment 7 bases; nucleotides outside the gene matches: 4. Germline V gene lookup returns CDR1 SGHDT and CDR2 YYEEEE. The chain's CDR3 is CASSFWDRENIQYF. The CDR3 bases are TGTGCCAGCAGCTTCTGGGACAGGGAGAACATTCAGTACTTC.

This clonotype was detected only a few times. The chain links TRBV7-6 to TRBJ1-5; possible D gene TRBD1, 6 bases. Germline values: CDR1 SGHVS, CDR2 FNYEAQ. This CDR3 is built from 14 residues. Between the trimmed V and J ends, which lost 5 bases and 3 bases, there was a span of 11 bases. Here the CDR3 reads CASSPAGANQPQHF. The CDR3 region has the DNA TGTGCCAGCAGCCCGGCGGGGGCCAATCAGCCCCAGCATTTT.

This clonotype was seen ten or more times. The chain employs TRBV7-2 and TRBJ2-2; weak D call: TRBD1 (5 bases). Per the germline V gene, CDR1 is SGHTA and CDR2 is FQGNSA. V was trimmed by 1 base and J by 4 bases, leaving 10 bases between them. The CDR3 is made up of 15 amino acids. CDR3 sequence: CASSLGGSVTGELFF. The CDR3 bases are TGTGCCAGCAGCTTAGGGGGCTCGGTCACCGGGGAGCTGTTTTTT.

This clonotype was counted ten times or more. V is TRBV10-3 and J is TRBJ2-2, with 11 bases identical to TRBD2. V gave up 3 bases and J gave up 4 bases; unmatched junction bases: 1. Per germline, CDR1 ENHRY and CDR2 SYGVKD. The length of the CDR3 is 15 residues. As DNA, the CDR3 is TGTGCCATCAGTGATACTAGCGGGGGCACCGGGGAGCTGTTTTTT. As protein: CAISDTSGGTGELFF.

CDR3 protein: CASSLDPDTGELFF. The CDR3 nucleotides read TGCGCCAGCAGCTTGGACCCTGACACCGGGGAGCTGTTTTTT. The gene calls are TRBV5-1 and TRBJ2-2, with unresolved D. CDR1 is SGHRS, CDR2 YFSETQ, per germline. Trimming took off 0 bases at V and 3 bases at J, with 6 bases between the two ends. The CDR3 runs to 14 residues. The full variable domain, rest sourced from reference TRBV5-1 and TRBJ2-2, is KAGVTQTPRYLIKTRGQQVTLSCSPISGHRSVSWYQQTPGQGLQFLFEYFSETQRNKGNFPGRFSGRQFSNSRSEMNVSTLELGDSALYLCASSLDPDTGELFFGEGSRLTVL.

A few counts support this clonotype. This chain joins TRBV5-1 and TRBJ2-5; D gene ambiguous. The V end was cut by 2 bases, the J end by 2 bases, with 19 bases between. The CDR3 is 17 residues long. Per germline, CDR1 SGHRS and CDR2 YFSETQ. As DNA, the CDR3 is TGCGCCAGCAGCTTAGCAGGTCACAACTCATTACAAGAGACCCAGTACTTC. Amino acid sequence: CASSLAGHNSLQETQYF.

The gene calls are TRBV19 and TRBJ2-2, with a possible D match to TRBD2 (6 bases). Trimming took 7 bases from V and 6 from J, leaving 15 bases between them. Germline V lookup: CDR1 LNHDA, CDR2 SQIVND (reference sequence). The CDR3 is 14 residues long. For the CDR3, the DNA is TGTGCCAGTATCGGGGGTGAACGCGCCGGGGAGCTGTTTTTT. It translates to CASIGGERAGELFF.

The rearrangement uses TRBV5-1 and TRBJ1-3, with D unclear. The CDR3 is made up of 16 amino acids. Germline loops: CDR1 SGHRS, CDR2 YFSETQ. Trimming removed 0 bases from V and 1 base from J, with 11 bases in between. This chain's CDR3 is CASSLAGRSSGNTIYF. The CDR3 DNA reads as TGCGCCAGCAGCTTGGCTGGCAGGTCGTCTGGAAACACCATATATTTT.

This clonotype was seen a handful of times. The chain recombines TRBV13 with TRBJ2-2; D tentatively fits TRBD1 or TRBD2 (5 bases each). The CDR3 is made up of 14 amino acids. The germline V and J ends were trimmed by 5 bases and 7 bases, with 14 bases remaining between them. Germline V gives CDR1 PRHDT, CDR2 FYEKMQ (reference sequence). CDR3 loop: CASSPTWGIGELFF. The CDR3 region has the DNA TGTGCCAGCAGCCCCACGTGGGGGATCGGGGAGCTGTTTTTT.

This clonotype came up many times. This chain uses TRBV7-2 with TRBJ1-2; the match to TRBD1 covers 7 bases. The CDR3 is made up of 18 amino acids. After removal of 1 base from V and 2 bases from J, the junction contained 13 bases not matched to a gene. Germline assignment: CDR1 SGHTA and CDR2 FQGNSA. For the CDR3, the DNA is TGTGCCAGCAGCTTAGGCAGGGGGTTGGGGGTACTCAACTATGGCTACACCTTC. It is translated as CASSLGRGLGVLNYGYTF. The full variable domain, rest sourced from reference TRBV7-2 and TRBJ1-2, is GAGVSQSPSNKVTEKGKDVELRCDPISGHTALYWYRQSLGQGLEFLIYFQGNSAPDKSGLPSDRFSAERTGGSVSTLTIQRTQQEDSAVYLCASSLGRGLGVLNYGYTFGSGTRLTVV.

There are many counts of this clonotype. V gene TRBV7-2 combines with J gene TRBJ2-7, with D possibly TRBD2 on 6 matching bases. The CDR3 sequence is 15 residues long. V lost 1 base and J lost 3, with 13 bases in between. Germline V gene data show CDR1 as SGHTA and CDR2 as FQGNSA. The CDR3 DNA follows: TGTGCCAGCAGCTTAGATCGGACTAACCTCTACGAGCAGTACGTC. It codes for CASSLDRTNLYEQYV.

The chain joins TRBV7-3 to TRBJ2-3; no firm D call. The CDR3 extends over 15 amino acids. V was pared by 5 bases and J by 1 base, with 13 bases between. Germline V lookup: CDR1 SGHTA, CDR2 FQGTGA. The CDR3, as DNA: TGTGCCAGCAGCGCCGGAAATTCGGGCACAGATACGCAGTATTTT. It codes for CASSAGNSGTDTQYF.

This clonotype was seen repeatedly, ten times or more. This sequence joins TRBV5-1 and TRBJ2-2, with D perhaps TRBD1 or TRBD2 (5 bases each). V was pared by 4 bases and J by 7 bases, with 17 bases between. Germline CDR1 is SGHRS and CDR2 is YFSETQ. The CDR3 length is 15 residues. CDR3 DNA: TGCGCCAGCAGCAACTTAAGGGACGCGGACGGGGAGCTGTTTTTT. Translation: CASSNLRDADGELFF.

The chain uses TRBV2 and TRBJ2-3, with no clear D. CDR1 SNHLY and CDR2 FYNNEI come from the germline V gene. This CDR3 region has 13 residues. V lost 4 bases to trimming and J lost 5 bases, with 10 bases between them. The CDR3 nucleotides read TGTGCCAGCAGTGTTAATGAGGAAGATACGCAGTATTTT. Its protein is CASSVNEEDTQYF. Full variable domain (missing parts from reference TRBV2 and TRBJ2-3): EPEVTQTPSHQVTQMGQEVILRCVPISNHLYFYWYRQILGQKVEFLVSFYNNEISEKSEIFDDQFSVERPDGSNFTLKIRSTKLEDSAMYFCASSVNEEDTQYFGPGTRLTVL.

The chain employs TRBV4-3 and TRBJ2-7; TRBD1 might be the D (5 bases). The CDR3 loop spans 13 amino acids. Between the trimmed V and J ends, which lost 1 base and 6 bases, there was a span of 10 bases. Per germline, CDR1 LGHNA and CDR2 YSLEER. CDR3 in amino acids: CASSQVQGGEQYV. CDR3 nucleotides: TGCGCCAGCAGCCAAGTTCAGGGTGGCGAGCAGTACGTC.

Only a few counts were recorded for this clonotype. V is TRBV5-1 and J is TRBJ2-5; 11 bases align to TRBD2. With V trimmed by 0 bases and J by 3 bases, 1 base remained unmatched. This CDR3 has 15 amino acids. Germline values: CDR1 SGHRS, CDR2 YFSETQ. The CDR3 DNA reads TGCGCCAGCAGCTTGGTACTAGCGGGGGAAGAGACCCAGTACTTC. Translating gives CASSLVLAGEETQYF.

This chain connects TRBV4-2 to TRBJ2-7; weak D call: TRBD1 (6 bases). Deletions cut 1 base from V and 3 bases from J, with 13 bases between. The V gene's germline CDR1 is LGHNA and CDR2 YNFKEQ. The CDR3 totals 15 residues. The CDR3 sequence: CASSQVQGSSYEQYF. In DNA, the CDR3 is TGTGCCAGCAGCCAAGTTCAGGGGAGTAGCTACGAGCAGTACTTC.

The V gene is TRBV5-5, the J gene TRBJ2-2; D gene uncertain. This CDR3 is 15 amino acids long. The V and J ends lost 4 bases and 7 bases respectively, with 17 bases between them. Germline CDR1 and CDR2: SGHKS and YYEKEE (reference sequence). The CDR3 protein is CASSPDPVVSGELFF. In nucleotides, the CDR3 is TGTGCCAGCAGCCCGGACCCGGTGGTGAGCGGGGAGCTGTTTTTT.

In this sample, this clonotype turned up many times. The CDR3 spells CASSQNPGPVEQFF. The CDR3 DNA sequence: TGTGCCAGCAGCCAGAACCCTGGACCCGTGGAGCAGTTCTTC. The J gene is TRBJ2-1, the V gene TRBV3-1; no reliable D call. The CDR3 loop spans 14 amino acids. Germline CDR1 and CDR2: LGHDT and YNNKEL (reference sequence). The V and J ends lost 3 bases and 10 bases respectively, with 16 bases between them.

This clonotype has more than one count but fewer than ten. The chain recombines TRBV20-1 with TRBJ1-6; D gene unclear. CDR3 length equals 12 residues. V was clipped by 4 bases and J by 14 bases, with 15 bases between them. CDR1 and CDR2 from the germline V gene are DFQATT and SNEGSKA (reference sequence). For the CDR3, the DNA is TGCAGTGCTAAAAGGCAGGCCGGCACCCTCCACTTT. Residues: CSAKRQAGTLHF.

J is TRBJ2-7 and V is TRBV20-1; D perhaps matches TRBD1 (5 bases). Germline V gene sequence: CDR1 DFQATT, CDR2 SNEGSKA (reference sequence). V lost 6 bases and J 6 bases, leaving 18 bases between the germline ends. This CDR3 region has 13 residues. The CDR3 coding sequence is TGCAGTGCCTTCGGCAGGGAATGGGTCGAGCAGTACTTC. Its protein is CSAFGREWVEQYF.

The chain has TRBV19 and TRBJ1-1, with a weak D call TRBD1 (6 bases). The CDR3 contains 15 residues. V lost 2 bases and J 6 bases, leaving 16 bases between the germline ends. CDR1 and CDR2 from the germline V gene are LNHDA and SQIVND (reference sequence). Here the CDR3 DNA reads TGTGCCAGTAGTATAACAGGGTCTTTGGGTCCTGAAGCTTTCTTT. This sequence encodes CASSITGSLGPEAFF.

This clonotype was seen only a few times. The rearrangement joins TRBV12-3 or TRBV12-4 to TRBJ2-1, with D perhaps being TRBD1 or TRBD2 (5 bases each). This CDR3 comprises 14 residues. V lost 3 bases and J 6 bases, leaving 12 bases between the germline ends. DNA for the CDR3: TGTGCCAGCAGTTTGGGAGTTAGGGGCAATGAGCAGTTCTTC. Translation: CASSLGVRGNEQFF.

This clonotype turned up a few times. The gene calls are TRBV25-1 and TRBJ2-7, with 8 bases matching TRBD1. The CDR3 consists of 14 residues. J gave up 0 bases and V 6 bases, and 4 bases lay outside the gene matches. Looked up from germline, CDR1 is MGHDK and CDR2 is SYGVNS. CDR3 amino acids: CASSWTGSSYEQYF. CDR3 sequence (DNA): TGTGCCAGCAGCTGGACAGGGAGCTCCTACGAGCAGTACTTC.

This clonotype was seen repeatedly, ten times or more. J is TRBJ1-1 and V is TRBV5-1; 9 nucleotides agree with TRBD1. The trim removed 7 bases at V and 5 bases at J, leaving 6 bases unmatched. Germline loops: CDR1 SGHRS, CDR2 YFSETQ. This CDR3 is built from 13 residues. The CDR3 DNA sequence: TGCGCCAGCGGGGAACAGGGGGCGACTGAAGCTTTCTTT. Amino acids: CASGEQGATEAFF.

This clonotype has at least ten counts. The chain joins TRBV4-1 to TRBJ2-3; possible D gene TRBD1, 6 bases. From germline, CDR1 is MGHRA and CDR2 YSYEKL. The CDR3 runs to 17 residues. V lost 1 base to trimming and J lost 3 bases, with 17 bases between them. The CDR3 nucleotides read TGCGCCAGCAGCCAAGTTGACCTTGCCAGGGGTACAGATACGCAGTATTTT. It specifies CASSQVDLARGTDTQYF.

This clonotype was recorded at least ten times. DNA of the CDR3: TGTGCCAGCAGCTCGGGAGGGAATACGCAGTATTTT. Translating gives CASSSGGNTQYF. This sequence joins TRBV9 and TRBJ2-3; TRBD2 matches at 8 bases. Germline V gene sequence: CDR1 SGDLS, CDR2 YYNGEE. This CDR3 is built from 12 residues. Unmatched junction bases numbered 2, after V lost 4 bases and J lost 7 bases.